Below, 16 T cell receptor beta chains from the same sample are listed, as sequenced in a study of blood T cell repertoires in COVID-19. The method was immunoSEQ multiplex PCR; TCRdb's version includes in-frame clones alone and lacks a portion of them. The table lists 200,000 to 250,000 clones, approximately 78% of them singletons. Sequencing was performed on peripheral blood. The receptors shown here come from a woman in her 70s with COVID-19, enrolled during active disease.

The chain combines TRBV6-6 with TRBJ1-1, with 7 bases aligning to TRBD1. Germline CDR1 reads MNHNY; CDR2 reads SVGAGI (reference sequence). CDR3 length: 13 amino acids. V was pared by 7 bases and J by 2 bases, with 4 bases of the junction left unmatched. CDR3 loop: CASTDRANTEAFF. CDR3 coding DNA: TGTGCCAGCACAGACAGGGCAAACACTGAAGCTTTCTTT.

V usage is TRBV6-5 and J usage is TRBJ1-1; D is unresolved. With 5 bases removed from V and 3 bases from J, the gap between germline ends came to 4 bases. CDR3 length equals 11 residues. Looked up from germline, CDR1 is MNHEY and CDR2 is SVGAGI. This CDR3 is CASSLYTEAFF. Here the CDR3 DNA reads TGTGCCAGCAGTCTCTACACTGAAGCTTTCTTT.

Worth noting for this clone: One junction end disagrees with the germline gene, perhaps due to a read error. CDR3 in amino acids: CASTYSRNTEAFF. CDR3 nucleotide sequence: TGTGCCAGCACTTACAGCCGCAACACTGAAGCTTTCTTT. V is TRBV6-5 and J is TRBJ1-1; D call uncertain. Per the germline V gene, CDR1 is MNHEY and CDR2 is SVGAGI. This CDR3 has 13 residues.

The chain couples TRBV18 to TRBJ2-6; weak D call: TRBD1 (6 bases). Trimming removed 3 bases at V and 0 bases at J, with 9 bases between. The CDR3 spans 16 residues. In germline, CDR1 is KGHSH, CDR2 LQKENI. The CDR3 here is CASSPGQLSGANVLTF. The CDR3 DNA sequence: TGTGCCAGCTCACCTGGACAGCTCTCTGGGGCCAACGTCCTGACTTTC.

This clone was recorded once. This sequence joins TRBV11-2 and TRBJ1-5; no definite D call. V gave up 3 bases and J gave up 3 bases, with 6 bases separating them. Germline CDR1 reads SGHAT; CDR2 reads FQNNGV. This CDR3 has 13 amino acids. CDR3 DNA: TGTGCCAGCAGCTTTAGTTTCAATCAGCCCCAGCATTTT. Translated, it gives CASSFSFNQPQHF.

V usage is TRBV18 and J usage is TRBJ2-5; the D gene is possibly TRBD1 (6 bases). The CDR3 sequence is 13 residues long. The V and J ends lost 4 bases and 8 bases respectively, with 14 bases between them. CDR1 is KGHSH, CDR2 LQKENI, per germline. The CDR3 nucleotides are TGTGCCAGCTCACAGAGACAGGCCTCCACCCAGTACTTC. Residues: CASSQRQASTQYF.

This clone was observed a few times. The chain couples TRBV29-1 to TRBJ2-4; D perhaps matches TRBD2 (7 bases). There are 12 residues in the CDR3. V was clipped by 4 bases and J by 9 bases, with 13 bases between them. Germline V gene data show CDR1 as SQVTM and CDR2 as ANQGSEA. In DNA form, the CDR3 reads TGCAGCGTTGGGCGGGGGCAGGGCATTCAGTACTTC. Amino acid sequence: CSVGRGQGIQYF.

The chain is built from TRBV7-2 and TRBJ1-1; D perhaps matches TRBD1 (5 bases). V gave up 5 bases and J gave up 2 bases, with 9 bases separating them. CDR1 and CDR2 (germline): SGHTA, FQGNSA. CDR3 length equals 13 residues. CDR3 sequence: CASSTQVNTEAFF. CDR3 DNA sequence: TGTGCCAGCAGCACACAGGTTAACACTGAAGCTTTCTTT.

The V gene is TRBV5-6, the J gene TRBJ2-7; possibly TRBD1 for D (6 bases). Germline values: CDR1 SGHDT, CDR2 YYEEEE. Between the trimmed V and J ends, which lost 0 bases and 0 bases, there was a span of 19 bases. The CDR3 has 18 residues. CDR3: CASSLVTPGAGDSYEQYF. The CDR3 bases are TGTGCCAGCAGCTTGGTGACCCCAGGGGCAGGGGACTCCTACGAGCAGTACTTC.

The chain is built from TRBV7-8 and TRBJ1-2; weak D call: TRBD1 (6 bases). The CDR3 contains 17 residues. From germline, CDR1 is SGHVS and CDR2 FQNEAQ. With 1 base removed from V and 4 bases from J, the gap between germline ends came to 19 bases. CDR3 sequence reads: CASSLGYLRDTPYGYTF. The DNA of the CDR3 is TGTGCCAGCAGCTTAGGGTACCTCCGGGACACTCCCTATGGCTACACCTTC.

The CDR3 DNA follows: TGTGCCAGCAGCTTCGGGACTAGCGGGAGAGTCACAGATACGCAGTATTTT. Translated, it gives CASSFGTSGRVTDTQYF. The gene calls are TRBV11-3 and TRBJ2-3, with 14 bases identical to TRBD2. This CDR3 has 17 amino acids. V trimming: 3 bases; J trimming: 2 bases; junction bases outside the gene matches: 4. CDR1 is SGHNT and CDR2 is YENEEA in the germline V gene.

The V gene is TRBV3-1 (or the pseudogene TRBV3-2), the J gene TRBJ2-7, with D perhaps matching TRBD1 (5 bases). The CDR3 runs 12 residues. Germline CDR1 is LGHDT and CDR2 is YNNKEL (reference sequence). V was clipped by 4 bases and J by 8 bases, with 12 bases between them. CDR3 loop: CASSPSDRKQYF. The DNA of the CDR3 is TGTGCCAGCAGCCCCTCAGACAGAAAGCAGTACTTC.

CDR3 residues: CASSGGQSLNTEAFF. The DNA of the CDR3 is TGCGCCAGCAGCGGCGGACAGAGTTTGAACACTGAAGCTTTCTTT. This chain uses TRBV5-1 with TRBJ1-1, with D perhaps matching TRBD1 (6 bases). V lost 4 bases and J 0 bases, leaving 13 bases between the germline ends. The CDR3 is 15 amino acids. Germline V gene data show CDR1 as SGHRS and CDR2 as YFSETQ.

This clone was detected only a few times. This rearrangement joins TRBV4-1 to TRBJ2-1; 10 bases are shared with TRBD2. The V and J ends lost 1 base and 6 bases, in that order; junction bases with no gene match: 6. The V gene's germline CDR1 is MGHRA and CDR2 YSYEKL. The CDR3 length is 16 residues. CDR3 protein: CASSQGWTSGSNEQFF. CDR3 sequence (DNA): TGCGCCAGCAGCCAAGGGTGGACTAGCGGCTCCAATGAGCAGTTCTTC.

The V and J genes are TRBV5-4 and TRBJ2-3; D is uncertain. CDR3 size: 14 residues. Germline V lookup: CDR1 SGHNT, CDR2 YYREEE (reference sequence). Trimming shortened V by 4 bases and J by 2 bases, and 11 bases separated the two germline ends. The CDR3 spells CASSRSGFTDTQYF. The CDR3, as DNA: TGTGCCAGCAGCAGGAGTGGGTTCACAGATACGCAGTATTTT. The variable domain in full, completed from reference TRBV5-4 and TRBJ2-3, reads ETGVTQSPTHLIKTRGQQVTLRCSSQSGHNTVSWYQQALGQGPQFIFQYYREEENGRGNFPPRFSGLQFPNYSSELNVNALELDDSALYLCASSRSGFTDTQYFGPGTRLTVL.

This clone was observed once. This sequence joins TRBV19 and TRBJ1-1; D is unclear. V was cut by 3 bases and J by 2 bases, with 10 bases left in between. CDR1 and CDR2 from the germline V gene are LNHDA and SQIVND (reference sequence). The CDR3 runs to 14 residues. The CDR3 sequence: CASSMLQSNTEAFF. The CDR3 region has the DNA TGTGCCAGTAGTATGTTACAGTCTAACACTGAAGCTTTCTTT.